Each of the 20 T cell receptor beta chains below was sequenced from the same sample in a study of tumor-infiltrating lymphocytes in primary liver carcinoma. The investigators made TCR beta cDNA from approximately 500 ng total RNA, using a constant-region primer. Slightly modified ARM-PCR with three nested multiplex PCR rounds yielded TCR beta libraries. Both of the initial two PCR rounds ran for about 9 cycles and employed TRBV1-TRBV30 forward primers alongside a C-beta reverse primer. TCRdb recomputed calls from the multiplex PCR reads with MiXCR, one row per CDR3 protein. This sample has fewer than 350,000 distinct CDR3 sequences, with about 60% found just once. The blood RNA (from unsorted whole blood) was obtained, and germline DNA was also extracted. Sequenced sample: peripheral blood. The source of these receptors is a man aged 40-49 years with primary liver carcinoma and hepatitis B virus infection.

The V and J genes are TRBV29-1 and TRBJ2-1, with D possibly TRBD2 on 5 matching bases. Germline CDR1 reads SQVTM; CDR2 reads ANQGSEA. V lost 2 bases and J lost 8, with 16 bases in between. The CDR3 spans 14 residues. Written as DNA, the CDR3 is TGCAGCGTTGAAACGAGGGTGGGTCCCGATGAGCAGTTCTTC. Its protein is CSVETRVGPDEQFF.

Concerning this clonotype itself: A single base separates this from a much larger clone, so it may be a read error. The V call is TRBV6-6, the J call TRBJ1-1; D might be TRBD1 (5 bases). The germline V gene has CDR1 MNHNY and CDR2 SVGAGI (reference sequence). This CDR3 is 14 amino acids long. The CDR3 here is CACSYNRWNTEAFF. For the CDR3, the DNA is TGTGCCTGCAGTTACAACAGGTGGAACACTGAAGCTTTCTTT.

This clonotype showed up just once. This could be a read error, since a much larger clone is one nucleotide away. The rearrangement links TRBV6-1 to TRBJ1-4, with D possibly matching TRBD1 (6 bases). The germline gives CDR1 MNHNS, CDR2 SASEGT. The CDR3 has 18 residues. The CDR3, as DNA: TGTGCCTGCAGTGAAAGGATAGTGGGGTCGACAGGAAATGAAAAACTGTTTTTT. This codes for CACSERIVGSTGNEKLFF.

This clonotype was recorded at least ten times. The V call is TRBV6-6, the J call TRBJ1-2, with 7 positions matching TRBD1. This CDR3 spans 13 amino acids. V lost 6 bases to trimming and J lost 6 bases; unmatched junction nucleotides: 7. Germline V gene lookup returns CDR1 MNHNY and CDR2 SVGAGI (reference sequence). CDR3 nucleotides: TGTGCCAGCAGACGACAGGGCCGAGATGGCTACACCTTC. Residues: CASRRQGRDGYTF.

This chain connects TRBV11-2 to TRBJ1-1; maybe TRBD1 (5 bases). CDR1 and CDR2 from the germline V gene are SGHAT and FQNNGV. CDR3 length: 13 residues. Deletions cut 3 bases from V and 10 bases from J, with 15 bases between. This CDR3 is CASSLSSQGGAFF. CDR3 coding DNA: TGTGCCAGCAGCTTGTCCAGCCAGGGAGGAGCTTTCTTT.

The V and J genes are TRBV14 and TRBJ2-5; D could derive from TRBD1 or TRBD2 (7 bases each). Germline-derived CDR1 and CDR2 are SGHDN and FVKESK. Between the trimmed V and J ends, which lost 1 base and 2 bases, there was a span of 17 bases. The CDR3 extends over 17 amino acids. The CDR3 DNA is TGTGCCAGCAGCCAAGGCCGACAGGGAGGGGCTCAAGAGACCCAGTACTTC. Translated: CASSQGRQGGAQETQYF.

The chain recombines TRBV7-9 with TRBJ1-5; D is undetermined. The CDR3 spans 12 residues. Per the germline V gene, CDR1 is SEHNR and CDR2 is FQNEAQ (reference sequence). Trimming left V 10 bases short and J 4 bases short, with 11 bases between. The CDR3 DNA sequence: TGTGCCAACCAGTGGGGAAATCAGCCCCAGCATTTT. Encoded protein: CANQWGNQPQHF.

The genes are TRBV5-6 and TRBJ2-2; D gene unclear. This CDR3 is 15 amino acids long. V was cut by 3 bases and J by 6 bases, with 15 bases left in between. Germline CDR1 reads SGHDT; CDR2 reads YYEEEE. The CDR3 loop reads CASSWMSRAPGELFF. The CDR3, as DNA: TGTGCCAGCAGCTGGATGTCAAGGGCCCCCGGGGAGCTGTTTTTT.

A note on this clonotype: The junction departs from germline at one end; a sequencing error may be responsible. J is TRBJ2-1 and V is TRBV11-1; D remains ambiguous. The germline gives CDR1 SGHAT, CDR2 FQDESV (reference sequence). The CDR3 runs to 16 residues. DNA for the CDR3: TGTGTCAGCATCTCCTCCTCTTTCCTCTCCTACAATGAGCAGTTCTTC. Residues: CVSISSSFLSYNEQFF. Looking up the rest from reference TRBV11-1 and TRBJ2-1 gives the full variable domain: EAEVAQSPRYKITEKSQAVAFWCDPISGHATLYWYRQILGQGPELLVQFQDESVVDDSQLPKDRFSAERLKGVDSTLKIQPAELGDSAMYLCVSISSSFLSYNEQFFGPGTRLTVL.

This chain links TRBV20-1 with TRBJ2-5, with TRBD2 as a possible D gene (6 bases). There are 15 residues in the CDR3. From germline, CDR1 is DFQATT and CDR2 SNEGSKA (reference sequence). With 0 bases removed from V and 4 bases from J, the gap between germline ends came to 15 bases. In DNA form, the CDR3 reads TGCAGTGCTAGAGATCCCGAGCGAGCGGGAGAGACCCAGTACTTC. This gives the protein CSARDPERAGETQYF.

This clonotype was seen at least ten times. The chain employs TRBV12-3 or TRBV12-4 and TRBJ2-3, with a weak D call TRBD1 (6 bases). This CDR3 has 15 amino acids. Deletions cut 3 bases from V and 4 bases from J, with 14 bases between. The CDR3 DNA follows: TGTGCCAGCAGTTTTTCCTCAGGGGTCCCAGATACGCAGTATTTT. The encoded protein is CASSFSSGVPDTQYF.

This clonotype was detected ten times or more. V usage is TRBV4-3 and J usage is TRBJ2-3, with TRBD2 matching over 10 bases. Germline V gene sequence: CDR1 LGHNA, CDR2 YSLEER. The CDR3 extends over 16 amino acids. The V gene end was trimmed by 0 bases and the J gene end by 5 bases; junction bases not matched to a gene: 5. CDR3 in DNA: TGCGCCAGCAGCCAAGAGGTAGCGGGAGGTAAAGATACGCAGTATTTT. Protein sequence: CASSQEVAGGKDTQYF.

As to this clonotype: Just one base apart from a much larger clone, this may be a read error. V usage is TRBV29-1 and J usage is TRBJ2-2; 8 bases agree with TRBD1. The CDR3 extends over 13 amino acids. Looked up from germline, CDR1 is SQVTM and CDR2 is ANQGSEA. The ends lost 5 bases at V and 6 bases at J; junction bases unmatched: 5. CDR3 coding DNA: TGCAGCGTTCGGACAGGGATGGCCGGGGAGCTGTTTTTT. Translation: CSVRTGMAGELFF.

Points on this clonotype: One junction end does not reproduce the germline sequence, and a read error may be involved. For the CDR3, the DNA is TGTGCCGGCAGCTCAGGGACTCGAAGACTAGCGGGAGTTCGGGAGCAGTTCTTC. Its translation: CAGSSGTRRLAGVREQFF. The chain has TRBV7-8 and TRBJ2-1, with TRBD2 matching 12 bases. Germline V CDR1 and CDR2: SGHVS, FQNEAQ. The length of the CDR3 is 18 residues.

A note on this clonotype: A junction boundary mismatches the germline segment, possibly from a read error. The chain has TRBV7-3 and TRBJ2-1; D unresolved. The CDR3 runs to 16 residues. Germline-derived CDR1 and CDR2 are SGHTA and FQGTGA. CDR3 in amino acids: CASSLSGGGVYNEQFF. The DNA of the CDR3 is TGTGCCAGCAGCTTAAGTGGCGGTGGGGTCTACAATGAGCAGTTTTTC.

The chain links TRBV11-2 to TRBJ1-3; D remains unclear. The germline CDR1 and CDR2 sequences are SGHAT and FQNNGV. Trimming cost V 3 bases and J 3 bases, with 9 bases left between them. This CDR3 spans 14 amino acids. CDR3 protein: CASSFWSFGNTIYF. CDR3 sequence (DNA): TGTGCCAGCAGCTTCTGGAGCTTTGGAAACACCATATATTTT. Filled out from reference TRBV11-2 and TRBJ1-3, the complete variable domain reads EAGVAQSPRYKIIEKRQSVAFWCNPISGHATLYWYQQILGQGPKLLIQFQNNGVVDDSQLPKDRFSAERLKGVDSTLKIQPAKLEDSAVYLCASSFWSFGNTIYFGEGSWLTVV.

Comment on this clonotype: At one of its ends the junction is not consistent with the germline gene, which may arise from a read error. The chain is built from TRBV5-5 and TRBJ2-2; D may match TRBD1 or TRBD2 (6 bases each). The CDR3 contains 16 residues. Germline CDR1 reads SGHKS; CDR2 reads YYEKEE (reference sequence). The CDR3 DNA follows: TGTGCCAGCAGTCCCCATAGCGGAGGGGGGACCGGGGACCTGTTTTTT. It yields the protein CASSPHSGGGTGDLFF.

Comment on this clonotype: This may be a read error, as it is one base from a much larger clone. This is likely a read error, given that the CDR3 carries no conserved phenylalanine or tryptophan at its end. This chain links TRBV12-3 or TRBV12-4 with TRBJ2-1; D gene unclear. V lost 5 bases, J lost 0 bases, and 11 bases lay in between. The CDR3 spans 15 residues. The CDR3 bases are TGTGCCAGCAGTCCTCCTATAAGCTCCTACAATGAGCAGTTCCTC. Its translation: CASSPPISSYNEQFL.

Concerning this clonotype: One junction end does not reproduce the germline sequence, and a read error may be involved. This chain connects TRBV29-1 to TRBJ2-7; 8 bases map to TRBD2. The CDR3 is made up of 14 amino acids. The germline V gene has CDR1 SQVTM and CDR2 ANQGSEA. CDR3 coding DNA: TGCTGCGTTTTAGGGCTAGCGGGTTCCTACGAGCAGTACTTC. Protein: CCVLGLAGSYEQYF.

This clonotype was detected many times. The DNA for the CDR3 is TGTGCCAGCAGTTGGACTAGCGGGCCGGGGGATACGCAGTATTTT. It codes for CASSWTSGPGDTQYF. The genes are TRBV6-2 or TRBV6-3 and TRBJ2-3, with 11 bases aligning to TRBD2. The germline CDR1 and CDR2 sequences are MNHEY and SVGEGT. V was pared by 4 bases and J by 6 bases, with 6 bases of the junction left unmatched. The CDR3 contains 15 residues.